One and the same sample provided the 18 T cell receptor beta chains below, sequenced in a study of blood T cells in healthy people across ages. A second PCR of 7 to 11 cycles used a sample-barcoded 5' primer and a J-beta primer mix. From the 5' RACE reads, TCRdb called clonotypes with MiXCR, one entry per CDR3 protein. Found here are some 1,000,000 distinct CDR3 sequences, about 23% of them singletons; the top ten hold around 0.75%. These sequences were also reported in another study, on T cells of mothers and their children.

The sample taken for sequencing was blood. These TCRs come from a girl aged 2-15 years in good health.

V is TRBV7-8 and J is TRBJ2-5; possible D gene TRBD2, 6 bases. V lost 7 bases and J lost 2, with 23 bases in between. CDR1 and CDR2 (germline): SGHVS, FQNEAQ. The CDR3 covers 17 residues. The CDR3 loop is CASTLLKLAQRQETQYF. In nucleotides, the CDR3 is TGTGCCAGCACCCTTCTAAAACTAGCCCAGCGACAAGAGACCCAGTACTTC.

Comment on this clonotype: As the CDR3 is not closed by the conserved phenylalanine or tryptophan, this likely results from a read error. V is TRBV20-1 and J is TRBJ2-1; a possible D gene is TRBD2 (6 bases). V was cut by 2 bases and J by 10 bases, with 18 bases left in between. The CDR3 consists of 14 residues. Per germline, CDR1 DFQATT and CDR2 SNEGSKA (reference sequence). The CDR3 loop reads CSARLPGSGGEQFL. CDR3 bases: TGCAGTGCTAGATTACCCGGGAGTGGTGGCGAGCAGTTCCTC.

The chain has TRBV10-3 and TRBJ2-1; 8 nucleotides line up with TRBD2. The length of the CDR3 is 13 residues. Germline assignment: CDR1 ENHRY and CDR2 SYGVKD. The V and J ends lost 8 bases and 10 bases, in that order; junction bases with no gene match: 10. The CDR3 loop is CAIRTSLAPEQFF. DNA of the CDR3: TGTGCCATCCGGACTAGCTTGGCTCCCGAGCAGTTCTTC.

Only a few counts were recorded for this clonotype. The chain recombines TRBV20-1 with TRBJ1-2, with 7 bases matching TRBD1. V shed 6 bases and J 4 bases; nucleotides not matched to a gene: 8. Germline V lookup: CDR1 DFQATT, CDR2 SNEGSKA (reference sequence). CDR3 size: 13 residues. CDR3 coding DNA: TGCAGTGCCCGTCCCGGGACAGCCTATGGCTACACCTTC. Encoded protein: CSARPGTAYGYTF.

Details on this clonotype: The junction shows a germline mismatch at one end, possibly a read error. This rearrangement joins TRBV25-1 to TRBJ2-5, with D tentatively TRBD2 (5 bases). The J call may be incorrect, as the DNA end agrees better with TRBJ2-1. This CDR3 spans 15 amino acids. Germline assignment: CDR1 MGHDK and CDR2 SYGVNS. CDR3 in amino acids: CASSDIRGPNNGQFF. CDR3 nucleotides: TGTGCCAGCAGTGATATACGGGGTCCAAACAATGGGCAGTTCTTC.

V is TRBV29-1 and J is TRBJ1-2, with 8 bases matching TRBD1. This CDR3 contains 13 residues. The germline CDR1 and CDR2 sequences are SQVTM and ANQGSEA. V lost 2 bases to trimming and J lost 7 bases; unmatched junction nucleotides: 6. CDR3 coding DNA: TGCAGCGTTGAAAAGGCAGGGGGCGGTGGCTACACCTTC. Its protein product is CSVEKAGGGGYTF.

The chain couples TRBV5-1 to TRBJ2-5; possible D gene TRBD2, 5 bases. This CDR3 has 14 residues. Germline CDR1 SGHRS, CDR2 YFSETQ. V was pared by 4 bases and J by 2 bases, with 12 bases between. CDR3 sequence (DNA): TGCGCCAGCAGCGGACTTGACTCGCAAGAGACCCAGTACTTC. Translation: CASSGLDSQETQYF.

This sequence joins TRBV6-1 and TRBJ2-4, with a possible D match to TRBD2 (5 bases). The CDR3 runs 16 residues. Germline CDR1 is MNHNS and CDR2 is SASEGT. V was pared by 7 bases and J by 3 bases, with 19 bases between. CDR3 bases: TGTGCCAGCATAGTCCGACCCGGGGAAGTCAAAAACATTCAGTACTTC. Its protein product is CASIVRPGEVKNIQYF.

This sequence joins TRBV9 and TRBJ2-5; D is ambiguous. The DNA end favors TRBJ2-1, so the J call may be wrong. The CDR3 totals 12 residues. Germline V gene sequence: CDR1 SGDLS, CDR2 YYNGEE. The CDR3 nucleotides are TGTGCCAGCAGCCCAGCGTCCAATGAGCAGTTCTTC. It yields the protein CASSPASNEQFF.

CDR3 residues: CASRKGLAGETQYF. The CDR3 DNA sequence: TGTGCCAGCAGGAAGGGACTGGCGGGAGAAACCCAGTACTTC. The rearrangement uses TRBV2 and TRBJ2-5; 7 bases agree with TRBD2. J was trimmed by 8 bases and V by 6 bases; bases with no gene match: 12. The CDR3 is made up of 14 amino acids. Germline V gene sequence: CDR1 SNHLY, CDR2 FYNNEI.

J is TRBJ2-7 and V is TRBV27; D perhaps matches TRBD1 (6 bases). Trimming stripped 2 bases from V and 4 bases from J, with 12 bases between. The germline V gene encodes CDR1 MNHEY and CDR2 SMNVEV (reference sequence). The CDR3 loop spans 14 amino acids. The CDR3 spells CASSLMGAGYEQYF. DNA for the CDR3: TGTGCCAGCAGTTTAATGGGGGCGGGTTACGAGCAGTACTTC.

Only a few counts were recorded for this clonotype. The chain joins TRBV6-4 to TRBJ1-1; D gene uncertain. The CDR3 covers 13 residues. Trimming took 6 bases from V and 5 from J, leaving 13 bases between them. Germline V gene sequence: CDR1 MRHNA, CDR2 SNTAGT. In nucleotides, the CDR3 is TGTGCCAGCAGCGAAGCTCCGGGGACTGAAGCTTTCTTT. Translating it yields CASSEAPGTEAFF.

The chain combines TRBV7-9 with TRBJ2-1; 8 bases are a match to TRBD1. V trimming: 3 bases; J trimming: 2 bases; junction bases outside the gene matches: 9. The CDR3 loop spans 17 amino acids. Germline CDR1 is SEHNR and CDR2 is FQNEAQ (reference sequence). The CDR3 sequence: CASSFPTTGEAYNEQFF. CDR3 DNA: TGTGCCAGCAGCTTTCCAACGACAGGGGAGGCCTACAATGAGCAGTTCTTC.

The rearrangement uses TRBV9 and TRBJ2-3; 8 bases map to TRBD2. The germline gives CDR1 SGDLS, CDR2 YYNGEE. This CDR3 contains 17 residues. Trimming at V came to 0 bases and at J to 2 bases, leaving 8 bases not matched to a gene. The CDR3 nucleotides are TGTGCCAGCAGCGTAGCGGGACTAGGGGCCTCCACAGATACGCAGTATTTT. This translates into CASSVAGLGASTDTQYF.

This clonotype was seen only a few times. The CDR3, as DNA: TGCGCCAGCAGCCGAGAGTCCGGGAATAGCTACGAGCAGTACTTC. Translation gives CASSRESGNSYEQYF. The V gene is TRBV5-1, the J gene TRBJ2-7, with D perhaps TRBD2 (5 bases). Trimming removed 4 bases from V and 3 bases from J, with 17 bases in between. This CDR3 is 15 amino acids long. Per the germline V gene, CDR1 is SGHRS and CDR2 is YFSETQ.

The chain joins TRBV20-1 to TRBJ1-4; no clear D gene. The length of the CDR3 is 13 residues. Germline loops: CDR1 DFQATT, CDR2 SNEGSKA (reference sequence). Trimming took off 6 bases at V and 8 bases at J, with 16 bases between the two ends. The CDR3 here is CSANRGRYEKLFF. The CDR3 nucleotides read TGCAGTGCAAATCGAGGGAGGTACGAAAAACTGTTTTTT.

This clonotype appeared a few times. The junction does not match germline at one end; this may be a read error. The chain carries TRBV2 and TRBJ2-5; no definite D call. TRBJ2-1 explains the end of the DNA better; the J call may be wrong. This CDR3 has 14 amino acids. The germline gives CDR1 SNHLY, CDR2 FYNNEI. The CDR3 DNA sequence: TGTGTCAGCATAAGGGCTGATGGGCGAAATGAGCAGTTCTTC. Protein: CVSIRADGRNEQFF.

The chain links TRBV6-5 to TRBJ2-1; 9 nucleotides line up with TRBD2. The J call could be wrong; TRBJ2-7 is a better fit for the DNA end. Germline V lookup: CDR1 MNHEY, CDR2 SVGAGI. The CDR3 loop spans 16 amino acids. CDR3 residues: CASSYDAGGLPYEQYF. The CDR3 DNA sequence: TGTGCCAGCAGTTACGACGCGGGAGGGCTTCCCTACGAGCAGTACTTC.